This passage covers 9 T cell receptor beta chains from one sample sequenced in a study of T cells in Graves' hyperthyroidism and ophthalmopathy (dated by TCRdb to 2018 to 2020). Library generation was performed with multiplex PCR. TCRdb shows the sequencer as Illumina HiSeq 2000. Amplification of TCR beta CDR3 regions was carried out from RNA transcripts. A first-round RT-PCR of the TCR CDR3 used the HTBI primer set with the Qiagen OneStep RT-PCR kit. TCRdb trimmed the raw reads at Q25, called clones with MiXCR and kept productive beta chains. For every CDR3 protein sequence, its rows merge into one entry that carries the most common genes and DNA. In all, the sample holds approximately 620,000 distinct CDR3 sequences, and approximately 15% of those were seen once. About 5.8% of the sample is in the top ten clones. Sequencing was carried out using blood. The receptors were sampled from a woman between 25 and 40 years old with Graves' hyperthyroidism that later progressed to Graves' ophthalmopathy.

The CDR3 DNA is TGTGCCAGCAGCTCTCCTAGCGGGAGGGCAACGGGGGAGCTGTTTTTT. Amino acid sequence: CASSSPSGRATGELFF. The V and J genes are TRBV14 and TRBJ2-2, with 12 bases aligning to TRBD2. Trimming removed 5 bases from V and 8 bases from J; junction bases left unmatched: 9. The CDR3 has 16 residues. Germline V CDR1 and CDR2: SGHDN, FVKESK.

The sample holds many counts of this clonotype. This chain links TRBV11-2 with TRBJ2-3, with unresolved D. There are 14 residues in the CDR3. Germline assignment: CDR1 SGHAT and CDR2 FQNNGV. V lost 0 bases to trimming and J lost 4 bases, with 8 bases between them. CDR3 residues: CASSLEAGPDTQYF. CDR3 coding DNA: TGTGCCAGCAGCTTAGAGGCAGGCCCAGATACGCAGTATTTT.

The CDR3 spells CASSIRGQAIDTQYF. The CDR3 nucleotides read TGTGCCAGTAGTATTCGGGGACAGGCTATCGATACGCAGTATTTT. The chain is built from TRBV19 and TRBJ2-3, with 8 bases lining up with TRBD1. The CDR3 spans 15 residues. The germline CDR1 and CDR2 sequences are LNHDA and SQIVND (reference sequence). V was clipped by 3 bases and J by 6 bases; unmatched bases: 8.

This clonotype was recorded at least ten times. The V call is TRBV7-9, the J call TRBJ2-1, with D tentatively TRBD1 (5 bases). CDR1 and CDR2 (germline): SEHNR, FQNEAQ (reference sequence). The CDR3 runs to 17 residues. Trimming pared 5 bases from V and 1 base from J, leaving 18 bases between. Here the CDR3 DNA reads TGTGCCAGCAGCCCCCGTATTAATAAGGGGTCCTACAATGAGCAGTTCTTC. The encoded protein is CASSPRINKGSYNEQFF.

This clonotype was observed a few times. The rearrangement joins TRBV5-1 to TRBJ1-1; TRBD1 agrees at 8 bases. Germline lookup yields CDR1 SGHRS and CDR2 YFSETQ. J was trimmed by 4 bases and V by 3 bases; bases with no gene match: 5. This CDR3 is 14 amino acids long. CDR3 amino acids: CASSYPGQGTEAFF. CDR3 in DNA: TGCGCCAGCAGCTATCCCGGACAGGGCACTGAAGCTTTCTTT.

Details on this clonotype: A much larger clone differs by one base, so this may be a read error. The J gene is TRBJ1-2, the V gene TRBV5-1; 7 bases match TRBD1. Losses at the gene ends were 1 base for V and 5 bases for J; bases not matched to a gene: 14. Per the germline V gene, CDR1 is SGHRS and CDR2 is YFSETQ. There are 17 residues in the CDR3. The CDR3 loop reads CASSLNGDRTFPYGYTF. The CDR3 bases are TGCGCCAGCAGCTTGAACGGGGACAGAACATTCCCGTATGGCTACACCTTC.

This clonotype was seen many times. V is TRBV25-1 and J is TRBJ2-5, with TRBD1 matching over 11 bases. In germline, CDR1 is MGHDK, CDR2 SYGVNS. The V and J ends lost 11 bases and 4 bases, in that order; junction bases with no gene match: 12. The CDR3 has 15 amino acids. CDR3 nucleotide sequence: TGTGCCGTGGCCGAGGACAGGGGGCGAGGAGAGACCCAGTACTTC. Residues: CAVAEDRGRGETQYF.

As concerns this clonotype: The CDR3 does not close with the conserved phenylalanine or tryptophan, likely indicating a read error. The CDR3 nucleotides are TGTGCCAGCAGCTGGGGGGGACTCGACACTGAAGCTTTCCTT. Its translation is CASSWGGLDTEAFL. The chain joins TRBV5-6 to TRBJ1-1, with D possibly matching TRBD1 (5 bases). This CDR3 is 14 amino acids long. Germline V gives CDR1 SGHDT, CDR2 YYEEEE. V was shortened by 3 bases and J by 3 bases, with 12 bases between the two germline ends.

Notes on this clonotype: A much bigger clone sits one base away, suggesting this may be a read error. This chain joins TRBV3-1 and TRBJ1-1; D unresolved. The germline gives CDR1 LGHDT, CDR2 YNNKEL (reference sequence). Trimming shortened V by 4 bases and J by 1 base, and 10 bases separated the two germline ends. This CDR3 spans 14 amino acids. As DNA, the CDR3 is TGTGCCAGCAGCCCGCCTTGTCCGAACACTGAAGCTTTCTTT. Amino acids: CASSPPCPNTEAFF.